Described below is a single T cell receptor beta chain sequence and its context. Its specificity is not known. This entry is derived from a study of CD8+CD57+ T cells in acquired aplastic anemia. In the study overall: The sorted CD4+ and CD8+ cells yielded an average approximately 3 ug of DNA. Study results and caveats: Between the patient and control groups, CD8+ Simpson's diversity did not differ significantly. Nearly 30 was the count of CD8+ CDR3 sequences that patients shared with controls.

CDR3 length: 16 amino acids. Germline V lookup: CDR1 LGHNA, CDR2 YSLEER. V lost 2 bases and J lost 9, with 21 bases in between. Genomic DNA served as template for TCR beta VDJ and CDR3 profiling. TCRdb reprocessed the reads with MiXCR, giving one entry per CDR3 protein. Of around 430,000 distinct CDR3 sequences in the sample, approximately 32% were seen once. Sequenced patients had shown CD8+CD57+ cell expansion by flow cytometry. Everyone among the patients had severe acquired aplastic anemia. Sample: sorted CD4+, CD8+, or CD8+CD57+ T cells (not recorded which) from PBMCs. This TCR came from a human donor with aplastic anemia. The chain recombines TRBV4-3 with TRBJ2-3, with D perhaps TRBD1 (5 bases). Here the CDR3 DNA reads TGCGCCAGCAGCCAAAGTACGGCTAGGGGCCTGCAAACGCAGTATTTT. Translated: CASSQSTARGLQTQYF.